One and the same sample provided the 18 T cell receptor beta chains below, sequenced in a study of cytomegalovirus exposure and HLA in healthy donors. PCR primers comprised 60 Vbeta and 13 Jbeta primers. Generated by immunoSEQ multiplex PCR, the TCRdb table keeps only in-frame clones and is missing some. The sample holds around 250,000 clones, roughly four fifths seen once. Material for sequencing was PBMCs. The receptors originated from a woman aged 60-75 years in good health and CMV-seropositive.

V gene TRBV5-6 combines with J gene TRBJ2-6; TRBD1 is a possible D gene (5 bases). Germline V gene sequence: CDR1 SGHDT, CDR2 YYEEEE. The V end was cut by 2 bases, the J end by 4 bases, with 10 bases between. CDR3 length: 15 amino acids. CDR3 protein: CASSLLGPGANVLTF. CDR3 nucleotides: TGTGCCAGCAGCTTATTGGGGCCAGGGGCCAACGTCCTGACTTTC.

CDR3 residues: CASSPSGTSGSTQYF. CDR3 DNA sequence: TGTGCCAGCAGCCCCTCCGGGACTAGCGGGAGCACGCAGTATTTT. This chain uses TRBV7-3 with TRBJ2-3; the match to TRBD2 covers 14 bases. After removal of 5 bases from V and 9 bases from J, the junction contained 7 bases not matched to a gene. CDR1 and CDR2 (germline): SGHTA, FQGTGA. This CDR3 is built from 15 residues.

The V call is TRBV5-4, the J call TRBJ2-2; 11 bases align to TRBD2. With V trimmed by 4 bases and J by 1 base, 3 bases remained unmatched. Germline values: CDR1 SGHNT, CDR2 YYREEE (reference sequence). This CDR3 is built from 16 residues. CDR3 DNA: TGTGCCAGCAGCAGTGGACTAGCGGGGAACACCGGGGAGCTGTTTTTT. This gives the protein CASSSGLAGNTGELFF.

This clone has just one count. The chain links TRBV19 to TRBJ2-1; D possibly corresponds to TRBD2 (5 bases). The CDR3 covers 13 residues. Trimming took off 3 bases at V and 5 bases at J, with 8 bases between the two ends. Germline V gene data show CDR1 as LNHDA and CDR2 as SQIVND (reference sequence). CDR3: CASSILADNEQFF. The CDR3 DNA reads TGTGCCAGTAGTATCCTAGCCGACAATGAGCAGTTCTTC.

The chain couples TRBV6-6 to TRBJ2-7; 8 positions match TRBD2. Losses at the gene ends were 0 bases for V and 4 bases for J; bases not matched to a gene: 5. The CDR3 extends over 15 amino acids. Germline-derived CDR1 and CDR2 are MNHNY and SVGAGI (reference sequence). This CDR3 reads CASSYSGLADYEQYF. Written as DNA, the CDR3 is TGTGCCAGCAGTTACTCTGGACTAGCAGATTACGAGCAGTACTTC.

V is TRBV28 and J is TRBJ1-2; 7 bases are a match to TRBD1. The germline V gene has CDR1 MDHEN and CDR2 SYDVKM. The CDR3 contains 14 residues. Trimming at V came to 4 bases and at J to 4 bases, leaving 6 bases not matched to a gene. The CDR3 here is CASSSPQGGYGYTF. The CDR3, as DNA: TGTGCCAGCAGTTCCCCCCAGGGGGGCTATGGCTACACCTTC.

The chain has TRBV5-1 and TRBJ2-1; weak D call: TRBD2 (5 bases). This CDR3 spans 15 amino acids. Germline lookup yields CDR1 SGHRS and CDR2 YFSETQ. Deletions cut 0 bases from V and 3 bases from J, with 10 bases between. CDR3 in DNA: TGCGCCAGCAGCTTGGAAGCGGTGGGCTACAATGAGCAGTTCTTC. Its protein is CASSLEAVGYNEQFF.

The chain joins TRBV29-1 to TRBJ1-1; D gene uncertain. Germline CDR1 SQVTM, CDR2 ANQGSEA. This CDR3 has 12 amino acids. V lost 7 bases to trimming and J lost 4 bases, with 13 bases between them. The CDR3 sequence: CSGTQRGTEAFF. CDR3 nucleotide sequence: TGCAGCGGAACGCAGCGGGGCACTGAAGCTTTCTTT. The variable domain in full, with the rest retrieved from reference TRBV29-1 and TRBJ1-1, is SAVISQKPSRDICQRGTSLTIQCQVDSQVTMMFWYRQQPGQSLTLIATANQGSEATYESGFVIDKFPISRPNLTFSTLTVSNMSPEDSSIYLCSGTQRGTEAFFGQGTRLTVV.

This chain joins TRBV2 and TRBJ1-2; no definite D call. There are 11 residues in the CDR3. V was shortened by 5 bases and J by 5 bases, with 6 bases between the two germline ends. Germline V gene sequence: CDR1 SNHLY, CDR2 FYNNEI. The CDR3 region has the DNA TGTGCCAGCAGTCGGAGGTATGGCTACACCTTC. Protein sequence: CASSRRYGYTF.

The chain employs TRBV2 and TRBJ1-5, with 7 nucleotides matching TRBD1. The CDR3 loop spans 15 amino acids. The J segment lost 6 bases and the V segment lost 5 bases, leaving 10 bases of the junction unmatched. CDR1 is SNHLY and CDR2 is FYNNEI in the germline V gene. DNA of the CDR3: TGTGCCAGCAGTCAAAAGGGGGCCCGCGGTCAGCCCCAGCATTTT. This codes for CASSQKGARGQPQHF.

The genes are TRBV12-5 and TRBJ2-5, with D possibly TRBD2 on 6 matching bases. Germline values: CDR1 LGHNT, CDR2 FRNRAP. V gave up 2 bases and J gave up 4 bases, with 14 bases separating them. This CDR3 has 15 residues. The chain's CDR3 is CASGLNRGSGETQYF. DNA for the CDR3: TGTGCTAGTGGTTTGAATCGGGGGTCAGGAGAGACCCAGTACTTC.

The J gene is TRBJ2-1, the V gene TRBV25-1; the match to TRBD2 covers 7 bases. Germline CDR1 MGHDK, CDR2 SYGVNS. V dropped 4 bases and J dropped 14; count of bases not matched to a gene: 5. CDR3 size: 11 residues. This chain's CDR3 is CASSAGLGKFF. CDR3 DNA: TGTGCCAGCAGTGCTGGACTAGGCAAGTTCTTC.

The chain joins TRBV2 to TRBJ2-3, with 11 bases aligning to TRBD2. The germline V gene encodes CDR1 SNHLY and CDR2 FYNNEI. The CDR3 length is 16 residues. Trimming removed 3 bases from V and 3 bases from J; junction bases left unmatched: 5. CDR3 region: CASSEFGTSGTDTQYF. The CDR3 nucleotides read TGTGCCAGCAGTGAGTTCGGGACTAGCGGTACAGATACGCAGTATTTT.

The J gene is TRBJ2-2, the V gene TRBV5-1; maybe TRBD2 (6 bases). Per germline, CDR1 SGHRS and CDR2 YFSETQ. Trimming stripped 7 bases from V and 2 bases from J, with 15 bases between. The CDR3 runs to 15 residues. For the CDR3, the DNA is TGCGCCAGCGTCTTGGAGGGGCCCAACACCGGGGAGCTGTTTTTT. This encodes CASVLEGPNTGELFF. Complete variable domain (other parts from reference TRBV5-1 and TRBJ2-2): KAGVTQTPRYLIKTRGQQVTLSCSPISGHRSVSWYQQTPGQGLQFLFEYFSETQRNKGNFPGRFSGRQFSNSRSEMNVSTLELGDSALYLCASVLEGPNTGELFFGEGSRLTVL.

This chain's CDR3 is CASSSTSGIYNEQFF. CDR3 bases: TGCGCCAGCAGCTCGACTAGCGGGATCTACAATGAGCAGTTCTTC. This rearrangement joins TRBV5-1 to TRBJ2-1; 11 bases fit TRBD2. The CDR3 covers 15 residues. CDR1 and CDR2 from the germline V gene are SGHRS and YFSETQ. The V segment lost 3 bases and the J segment 3 bases; nucleotides outside the gene matches: 2.

In its sample, this clone was seen once. CDR3 sequence reads: CASSFWLGNERRYTF. In DNA form, the CDR3 reads TGTGCCAGCAGTTTTTGGTTGGGCAACGAAAGGCGCTACACCTTC. The chain couples TRBV28 to TRBJ1-2, with D uncertain. Looked up from germline, CDR1 is MDHEN and CDR2 is SYDVKM. Trimming cost V 3 bases and J 9 bases, with 20 bases left between them. The CDR3 is 15 residues long.

This clone was seen a single time. The chain links TRBV5-1 to TRBJ2-1, with 8 nucleotides matching TRBD2. V lost 1 base and J lost 1; bases outside the gene matches: 7. This CDR3 comprises 17 residues. Germline V gene sequence: CDR1 SGHRS, CDR2 YFSETQ. In nucleotides, the CDR3 is TGCGCCAGCAGCTTGCCACAATTAGCGGGATCCTACAATGAGCAGTTCTTC. Translation gives CASSLPQLAGSYNEQFF.

J is TRBJ2-7 and V is TRBV4-1; possibly TRBD1 for D (6 bases). The V end lost 2 bases, the J end lost 6 bases, and 26 bases lay between the germline ends. This CDR3 region has 18 residues. The germline V gene has CDR1 MGHRA and CDR2 YSYEKL. The CDR3 protein is CASSQLTWGHEREPEQYF. The DNA of the CDR3 is TGCGCCAGCAGCCAACTCACATGGGGGCATGAGCGCGAGCCCGAGCAGTACTTC.